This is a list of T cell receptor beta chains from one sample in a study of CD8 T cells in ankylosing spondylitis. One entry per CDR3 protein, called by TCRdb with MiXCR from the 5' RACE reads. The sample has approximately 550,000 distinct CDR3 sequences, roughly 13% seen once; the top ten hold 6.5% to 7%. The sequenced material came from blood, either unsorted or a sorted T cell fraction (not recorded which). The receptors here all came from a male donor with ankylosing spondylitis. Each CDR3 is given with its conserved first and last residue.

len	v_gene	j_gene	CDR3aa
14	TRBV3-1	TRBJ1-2	CASSRVGQFYGYTF
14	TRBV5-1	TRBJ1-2	CASSLRTGRYGYTF
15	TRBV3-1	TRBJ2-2	CASSQHSGRTGELFF
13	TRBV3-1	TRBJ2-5	CASSHGGQETQYF
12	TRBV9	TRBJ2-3	CASSVVDDTQYF
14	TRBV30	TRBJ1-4	CAWTNGGPNEKLFF
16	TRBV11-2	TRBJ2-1	CASSSTSGRQYNEQFF
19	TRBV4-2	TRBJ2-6	CASSPIAGGPASGANVLTF
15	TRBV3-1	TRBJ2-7	CASSQTLAEPYEQYF
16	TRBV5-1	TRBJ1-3	CASSLFRVDSGNTIYF
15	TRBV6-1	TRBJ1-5	CASSENGGVNQPQHF
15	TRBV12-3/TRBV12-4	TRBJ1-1	CASSLADREATEAFF
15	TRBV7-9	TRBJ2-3	CASSHDFSPWDTQYF
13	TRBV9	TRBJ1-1	CASSVQQNTEAFF
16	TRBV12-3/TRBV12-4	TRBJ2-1	CASSLWSRTPRNEQFF